Each of the 23 T cell receptor beta chains below was sequenced from the same sample in a study of CD8 T cells in ankylosing spondylitis (dated by TCRdb to about 2017). The paper's findings and limits, for the study overall: A TCR beta motif of several highly homologous amino acid variants appeared characteristic of blood from ankylosing spondylitis patients.

These receptors lack a known antigen. The method behind the library was 5' RACE. Sequencing was performed on an Illumina HiSeq 2500. The public reads were quality trimmed at Q25 with fastp and then assembled into clones with MiXCR by TCRdb, keeping productive beta chains. Under each unique CDR3 protein, matching rows form one entry showing the most common genes and DNA. Present in this sample are fewer than 550,000 distinct CDR3 sequences, 5.3% of which were seen just once. Roughly 3.5% of the sample belongs to the ten largest clones. Sequencing was performed on blood, either unsorted or a sorted T cell fraction (not recorded which). The source of these receptors is a male donor with ankylosing spondylitis.

This clonotype was found a few times. The chain couples TRBV7-2 to TRBJ2-2; the D gene is possibly TRBD1 (5 bases). Trimming removed 2 bases from V and 2 bases from J, with 9 bases in between. The CDR3 has 15 residues. Germline CDR1 and CDR2: SGHTA and FQGNSA. In DNA form, the CDR3 reads TGTGCCAGCAGCTTATCCAGGGTTAACACCGGGGAGCTGTTTTTT. This gives the protein CASSLSRVNTGELFF.

In its sample, this clonotype was seen many times. The rearrangement uses TRBV28 and TRBJ2-7; D possibly uses TRBD1 or TRBD2 (5 bases each). Germline CDR1 reads MDHEN; CDR2 reads SYDVKM. The CDR3 spans 12 residues. V lost 8 bases and J 2 bases, leaving 10 bases between the germline ends. DNA of the CDR3: TGTGCCAGCCGCCAGGGACCCTACGAGCAGTACTTC. Its protein is CASRQGPYEQYF.

About this clonotype itself: With a much larger clone just one base away, this may be a read error. V and J are TRBV7-2 and TRBJ2-7; D unclear. The germline V gene encodes CDR1 SGHTA and CDR2 FQGNSA. Trimming removed 8 bases at V and 10 bases at J, with 21 bases between. This CDR3 region has 13 residues. CDR3 loop: CASGQLIGTEQYF. DNA of the CDR3: TGTGCCAGCGGCCAGCTCATAGGAACGGAACAGTACTTC.

At least ten counts were recorded for this clonotype. V is TRBV7-2 and J is TRBJ1-1; D is undetermined. The CDR3 extends over 13 amino acids. Trimming shortened V by 5 bases and J by 4 bases, and 11 bases separated the two germline ends. The germline V gene encodes CDR1 SGHTA and CDR2 FQGNSA. The CDR3: CASSLLKVTEAFF. The CDR3, as DNA: TGTGCCAGCAGCCTATTAAAGGTCACTGAAGCTTTCTTT.

J is TRBJ2-7 and V is TRBV4-3; D is possibly TRBD2 (7 bases). There are 16 residues in the CDR3. V was cut by 4 bases and J by 2 bases, with 18 bases left in between. Germline values: CDR1 LGHNA, CDR2 YSLEER. CDR3 sequence: CASSRGGPGLTYEQYF. The CDR3 coding sequence is TGCGCCAGCAGCCGGGGGGGGCCGGGCCTTACCTACGAGCAGTACTTC.

Many counts were recorded for this clonotype. The rearrangement links TRBV5-1 to TRBJ2-1; 9 positions match TRBD2. The ends lost 6 bases at V and 6 bases at J; junction bases unmatched: 10. Germline V gene data show CDR1 as SGHRS and CDR2 as YFSETQ. CDR3 length: 15 amino acids. CDR3 bases: TGCGCCAGCAATCCCATGGCGGGAGGGCCCAATGAGCAGTTCTTC. This translates into CASNPMAGGPNEQFF.

In its sample, this clonotype was seen many times. This chain connects TRBV7-2 to TRBJ2-7, with D hard to call. Germline V CDR1 and CDR2: SGHTA, FQGNSA. CDR3 length equals 12 residues. Between the trimmed V and J ends, which lost 5 bases and 10 bases, there was a span of 15 bases. CDR3 nucleotide sequence: TGTGCCAGCAGCCTCAGGAGCTCCGAACAGTACTTC. Protein: CASSLRSSEQYF.

The genes are TRBV12-3 or TRBV12-4 and TRBJ1-2; D is unresolved. Trimming shortened V by 3 bases and J by 1 base, and 6 bases separated the two germline ends. This CDR3 comprises 13 residues. The CDR3 nucleotides read TGTGCCAGCAGTTTGAGCAGTAACTATGGCTACACCTTC. This gives the protein CASSLSSNYGYTF.

This clonotype was seen many times. This chain links TRBV19 with TRBJ1-1; tentative D call: TRBD1 (5 bases). The CDR3 contains 11 residues. In germline, CDR1 is LNHDA, CDR2 SQIVND (reference sequence). V gave up 8 bases and J gave up 1 base, with 5 bases separating them. The CDR3 region is CASQGNTEAFF. The CDR3 coding sequence is TGTGCCAGTCAGGGGAACACTGAAGCTTTCTTT. Full variable domain (missing parts from reference TRBV19 and TRBJ1-1): DGGITQSPKYLFRKEGQNVTLSCEQNLNHDAMYWYRQDPGQGLRLIYYSQIVNDFQKGDIAEGYSVSREKKESFPLTVTSAQKNPTAFYLCASQGNTEAFFGQGTRLTVV.

This clonotype was detected ten times or more. This chain uses TRBV28 with TRBJ2-7; D possibly matches TRBD1 or TRBD2 (5 bases each). V lost 1 base and J 1 base, leaving 14 bases between the germline ends. The CDR3 runs 16 residues. Germline-derived CDR1 and CDR2 are MDHEN and SYDVKM. The CDR3 sequence: CASSLFSTEGSYEQYF. The CDR3 region has the DNA TGTGCCAGCAGTTTATTCTCCACAGAGGGGTCCTACGAGCAGTACTTC.

The V gene is TRBV19, the J gene TRBJ2-7; no reliable D call. The CDR3 covers 13 residues. V lost 4 bases and J lost 3, with 10 bases in between. Germline V gene sequence: CDR1 LNHDA, CDR2 SQIVND (reference sequence). CDR3 residues: CASSTVLGYEQYF. The CDR3 DNA reads TGTGCCAGTAGTACCGTATTAGGCTACGAGCAGTACTTC.

This clonotype was seen many times. The gene calls are TRBV29-1 and TRBJ1-1, with TRBD1 as a possible D gene (6 bases). CDR3 size: 19 residues. The V end lost 2 bases, the J end lost 7 bases, and 32 bases lay between the germline ends. CDR1 and CDR2 (germline): SQVTM, ANQGSEA. The CDR3 bases are TGCAGCGTTGAACCCGGGACACCTCCCTCTTCTTTTGAACACCTTGAAGCTTTCTTT. The encoded protein is CSVEPGTPPSSFEHLEAFF.

This clonotype was seen repeatedly, ten times or more. The chain combines TRBV29-1 with TRBJ1-5; perhaps TRBD1 as D (5 bases). This CDR3 contains 14 residues. Germline V gives CDR1 SQVTM, CDR2 ANQGSEA. V was cut by 4 bases and J by 3 bases, with 13 bases left in between. This chain's CDR3 is CSVGGTGDNQPQHF. In DNA form, the CDR3 reads TGCAGCGTTGGCGGGACGGGGGACAATCAGCCCCAGCATTTT. The complete variable domain, with remaining parts taken from reference TRBV29-1 and TRBJ1-5, reads SAVISQKPSRDICQRGTSLTIQCQVDSQVTMMFWYRQQPGQSLTLIATANQGSEATYESGFVIDKFPISRPNLTFSTLTVSNMSPEDSSIYLCSVGGTGDNQPQHFGDGTRLSIL.

This clonotype was seen more than once but under ten times. The chain has TRBV5-1 and TRBJ1-3; no definite D call. CDR1 and CDR2 (germline): SGHRS, YFSETQ. The ends were cut back, 0 bases at V and 0 bases at J, with 16 bases in the middle. The CDR3 contains 18 residues. The CDR3 spells CASSLAFGGSLSGNTIYF. In nucleotides, the CDR3 is TGCGCCAGCAGCTTGGCCTTCGGAGGGAGCCTCTCTGGAAACACCATATATTTT.

In its sample, this clonotype was seen many times. In DNA, the CDR3 is TGCAGTGCTAGCGTTCCCCTAAATGAAAAACTGTTTTTT. It specifies CSASVPLNEKLFF. The genes are TRBV20-1 and TRBJ1-4; D remains unclear. V was clipped by 3 bases and J by 5 bases, with 10 bases between them. The CDR3 contains 13 residues. Germline V gene lookup returns CDR1 DFQATT and CDR2 SNEGSKA (reference sequence).

This clonotype has only a few counts. The V gene is TRBV7-2, the J gene TRBJ1-6; no clear D. Trimming shortened V by 6 bases and J by 9 bases, and 9 bases separated the two germline ends. The CDR3 spans 12 residues. CDR1 is SGHTA and CDR2 is FQGNSA in the germline V gene. In nucleotides, the CDR3 is TGTGCCAGCAGTACGTCATTTTCACCCCTCCACTTT. As protein: CASSTSFSPLHF.

This clonotype was recorded many times. The rearrangement uses TRBV6-6 and TRBJ1-1, with 7 nucleotides matching TRBD1. This CDR3 is built from 13 residues. With V trimmed by 10 bases and J by 3 bases, 8 bases remained unmatched. Germline V gene data show CDR1 as MNHNY and CDR2 as SVGAGI (reference sequence). The CDR3 sequence: CATTGEVYTEAFF. The CDR3 nucleotides are TGTGCCACCACAGGGGAGGTATACACTGAAGCTTTCTTT.

This clonotype has just a few counts. CDR3 bases: TGTGCCATCAGTAAAGACAGGGTCGTCACTGAAGCTTTCTTT. Residues: CAISKDRVVTEAFF. V usage is TRBV10-3 and J usage is TRBJ1-1; 7 bases line up with TRBD1. This CDR3 region has 14 residues. Germline CDR1 is ENHRY and CDR2 is SYGVKD. The junction had 7 bases not matched to a gene; V was cut back by 5 bases and J by 4 bases.

This clonotype came up a few times. The chain is built from TRBV7-2 and TRBJ1-5, with D unclear. CDR1 is SGHTA and CDR2 is FQGNSA in the germline V gene. With 2 bases removed from V and 5 bases from J, the gap between germline ends came to 7 bases. CDR3 size: 13 residues. CDR3 DNA: TGTGCCAGCAGCTTACAATGGGATCAGCCCCAGCATTTT. Protein sequence: CASSLQWDQPQHF.

A note on this clonotype: It may be a read error: a sequence one base away is much more abundant. The J gene is TRBJ2-5, the V gene TRBV28; 8 bases are a match to TRBD1. V was clipped by 10 bases and J by 4 bases; unmatched bases: 11. The CDR3 loop spans 14 amino acids. Germline V lookup: CDR1 MDHEN, CDR2 SYDVKM. In DNA, the CDR3 is TGTGCCACATTAGACAGGGGAGGATCAGAGACCCAGTACTTC. The encoded protein is CATLDRGGSETQYF.

This clonotype was recorded many times. This chain links TRBV7-2 with TRBJ2-3, with TRBD2 identical over 8 bases. Germline V gene sequence: CDR1 SGHTA, CDR2 FQGNSA. This CDR3 is 16 amino acids long. V gave up 1 base and J gave up 6 bases; unmatched junction bases: 9. The CDR3 protein is CASSLGGSGRGDTQYF. CDR3 bases: TGTGCCAGCAGCTTAGGTGGAAGCGGGAGAGGGGATACGCAGTATTTT.

The sample holds many counts of this clonotype. The chain links TRBV7-9 to TRBJ2-3; the match to TRBD2 covers 10 bases. Germline V gene lookup returns CDR1 SEHNR and CDR2 FQNEAQ (reference sequence). V trimming: 5 bases; J trimming: 0 bases; junction bases outside the gene matches: 5. The CDR3 contains 16 residues. Here the CDR3 reads CASSPLLAGSTDTQYF. The CDR3 region has the DNA TGTGCCAGCAGCCCATTACTAGCGGGGAGCACAGATACGCAGTATTTT.

This clonotype occurred a few times. This chain connects TRBV14 to TRBJ2-1; TRBD1 aligns across 8 bases. The CDR3 loop spans 15 amino acids. Germline V gene sequence: CDR1 SGHDN, CDR2 FVKESK. Trimming removed 1 base from V and 5 bases from J; junction bases left unmatched: 4. The CDR3 is CASSQGTGLNNEQFF. The CDR3 DNA follows: TGTGCCAGCAGCCAAGGGACAGGGTTAAACAATGAGCAGTTCTTC. The variable domain in full, with the rest retrieved from reference TRBV14 and TRBJ2-1, is EAGVTQFPSHSVIEKGQTVTLRCDPISGHDNLYWYRRVMGKEIKFLLHFVKESKQDESGMPNNRFLAERTGGTYSTLKVQPAELEDSGVYFCASSQGTGLNNEQFFGPGTRLTVL.